These T cell receptor beta chains were read from a single sample in a study of regulatory and conventional T cells in RAG deficiency. Method: immunoSEQ multiplex PCR; TCRdb's copy keeps in-frame clones and lacks some. This table has 32,000 or so clones, 89% appearing once. These data were also filed under a second study, of regulatory T cells.

Sequencing was done on a sample of CD8+ T cells sorted from blood. Source of these receptors: a human donor in good health. Each CDR3 is given with its conserved first and last residue. Fields, in order: CDR3 DNA, CDR3 protein, V gene, J gene, clone size, D gene. D genes are given only for firm matches. Size tells how often a clone was seen (once, few, many) or the class of an expanded clone, and some rows leave it out.

CDR3nt: TGTGCCAGCAGCTTAGGGGGGCGGAAGGAAGCTTTCTTT
CDR3aa: CASSLGGRKEAFF
v_gene: TRBV7-9
j_gene: TRBJ1-1
abundance: -
d_gene: -

CDR3nt: TGTGCCAGCAGCCCCGGGGAAGAGACCCAGTACTTC
CDR3aa: CASSPGEETQYF
v_gene: TRBV7-6
j_gene: TRBJ2-5
abundance: once
d_gene: -

CDR3nt: TGTGCCAGCAGCGCCACAGAGTACCAAGAGACCCAGTACTTC
CDR3aa: CASSATEYQETQYF
v_gene: TRBV7-6
j_gene: TRBJ2-5
abundance: -
d_gene: -

CDR3nt: TGCGCCAGCAGCTTGGTGGCAGGGGCGGGCACCGGGGAGCTGTTTTTT
CDR3aa: CASSLVAGAGTGELFF
v_gene: TRBV5-1
j_gene: TRBJ2-2
abundance: -
d_gene: -

CDR3nt: TGCGCCAGCACCCCGGGACTGCTCCTTAGCTCCTATAATTCACCCCTCCACTTT
CDR3aa: CASTPGLLLSSYNSPLHF
v_gene: TRBV23-1
j_gene: TRBJ1-6
abundance: few
d_gene: -

CDR3nt: TGTGCCAGCAGTTACGGGGCCGGGACAGGCTACGAGCAGTACTTC
CDR3aa: CASSYGAGTGYEQYF
v_gene: TRBV6-5
j_gene: TRBJ2-7
abundance: few
d_gene: TRBD1

CDR3nt: TGTGCCAGCAGTCCCGTTGGGGGGCGCGATGGCTACACCTTC
CDR3aa: CASSPVGGRDGYTF
v_gene: TRBV6-5
j_gene: TRBJ1-2
abundance: once
d_gene: -

CDR3nt: TGTGCCAGCTTTTCGTGGGAGGGCCCCGGGGAGCTGTTTTTT
CDR3aa: CASFSWEGPGELFF
v_gene: TRBV6-5
j_gene: TRBJ2-2
abundance: few
d_gene: TRBD2

CDR3nt: TGTGCCAGCAGCCCGCCAGGGGGGACCTATGGCTACACCTTC
CDR3aa: CASSPPGGTYGYTF
v_gene: TRBV14
j_gene: TRBJ1-2
abundance: -
d_gene: TRBD1

CDR3nt: TGCGCCAGCAGCTTAATACCAACTCTCAATGAGCAGTTCTTC
CDR3aa: CASSLIPTLNEQFF
v_gene: TRBV5-1
j_gene: TRBJ2-1
abundance: -
d_gene: -

CDR3nt: TGTGCCAGCAGCGGAGCCGGGACAGGGCAAAACACTGAAGCTTTCTTT
CDR3aa: CASSGAGTGQNTEAFF
v_gene: TRBV9
j_gene: TRBJ1-1
abundance: -
d_gene: TRBD1

CDR3nt: TGCGCCAGCAGCCCACAGTCCTTCTCTGGAAACACCATATATTTT
CDR3aa: CASSPQSFSGNTIYF
v_gene: TRBV5-1
j_gene: TRBJ1-3
abundance: once
d_gene: -

CDR3nt: TGCGCCAGCAGTTTGGGGCCGGTTGCGTCGATCTTCTTC
CDR3aa: CASSLGPVASIFF
v_gene: TRBV10-1
j_gene: TRBJ1-2
abundance: -
d_gene: -

CDR3nt: TGTGCCAGCAGCTCGCAGACAGGGACTAGCTCTGGAAACACCATATATTTT
CDR3aa: CASSSQTGTSSGNTIYF
v_gene: TRBV7-2
j_gene: TRBJ1-3
abundance: once
d_gene: TRBD1

CDR3nt: TGTGCCACTAGCGTAGGGCCTGACACCTACGAGCAGTACTTC
CDR3aa: CATSVGPDTYEQYF
v_gene: TRBV15
j_gene: TRBJ2-7
abundance: -
d_gene: -

CDR3nt: TGTGCCAGTAGCCCGACCCACGACAGGGCCATCTTAGGCTACACCTTC
CDR3aa: CASSPTHDRAILGYTF
v_gene: TRBV19
j_gene: TRBJ1-2
abundance: -
d_gene: TRBD1

CDR3nt: TGTGCCAGCAGCTTAGCAGGCCAGGGGGCTCACGAGCAGTACTTC
CDR3aa: CASSLAGQGAHEQYF
v_gene: TRBV7-8
j_gene: TRBJ2-7
abundance: -
d_gene: TRBD1